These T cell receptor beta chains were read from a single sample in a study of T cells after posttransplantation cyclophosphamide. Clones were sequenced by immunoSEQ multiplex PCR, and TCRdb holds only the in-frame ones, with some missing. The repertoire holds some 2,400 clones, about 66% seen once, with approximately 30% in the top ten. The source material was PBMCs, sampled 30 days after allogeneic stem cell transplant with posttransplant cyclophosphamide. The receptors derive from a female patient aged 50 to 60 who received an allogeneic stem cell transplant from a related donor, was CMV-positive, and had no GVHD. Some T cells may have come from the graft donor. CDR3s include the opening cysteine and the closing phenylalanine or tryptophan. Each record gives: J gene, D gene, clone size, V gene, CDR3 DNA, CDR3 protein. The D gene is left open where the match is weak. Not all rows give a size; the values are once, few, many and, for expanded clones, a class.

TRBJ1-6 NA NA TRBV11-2 TGTGCCAGCAGCGCGAATTCACCCCTCCACTTT CASSANSPLHF
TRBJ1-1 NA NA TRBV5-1 TGCGCCAGCAGCTTGGATTTAACTGAAGCTTTCTTT CASSLDLTEAFF
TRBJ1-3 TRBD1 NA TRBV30 TGTGCCTGGAGTGTAGGACAGGGGAACACCATATATTTT CAWSVGQGNTIYF
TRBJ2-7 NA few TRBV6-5 TGTGCCAGCAGTTCCCCGGCCCGGGAGTACTTC CASSSPAREYF
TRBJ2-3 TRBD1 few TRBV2 TGTGCCAGCAGTCCTGAATGGACAGGGCGTGGAGATACGCAGTATTTT CASSPEWTGRGDTQYF
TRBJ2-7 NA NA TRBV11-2 TGTGCCAGCAGCTTAGGGAGCTCCTACGAGCAGTACTTC CASSLGSSYEQYF
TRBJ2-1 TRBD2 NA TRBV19 TGTGCCAGTAGTATAGGAAGGAGCGGGAGGGCCCTCAATGAGCAGTTCTTC CASSIGRSGRALNEQFF
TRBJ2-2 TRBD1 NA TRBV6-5 TGTGCCAGCAGAATGCAGGGGGCGTACACCGGGGAGCTGTTTTTT CASRMQGAYTGELFF
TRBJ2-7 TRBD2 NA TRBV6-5 TGTGCCAGCAGTCCGAGACTAGCGGACTACGAGCAGTACTTC CASSPRLADYEQYF
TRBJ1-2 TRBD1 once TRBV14 TGTGCCAGCAGCCAAGAATGGGGTCTACGGCAGGGGGGCTATGGCTACACCTTC CASSQEWGLRQGGYGYTF
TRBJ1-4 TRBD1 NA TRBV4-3 TGCGCCAGCAGCCAAGTAGGGGGCGAGGAAAAACTGTTTTTT CASSQVGGEEKLFF
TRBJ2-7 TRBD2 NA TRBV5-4 TGTGCCAGCAGCTTGGCCTGGCGGGGGGCAGAAGAGCAGTACTTC CASSLAWRGAEEQYF
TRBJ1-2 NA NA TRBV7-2 TGTGCCAGCAGTCCCGCGGGAGGGGGGTGGAACTATGGCTACACCTTC CASSPAGGGWNYGYTF
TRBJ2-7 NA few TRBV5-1 TGCGCCAGCAGCTTGGCCAGAGGGTACTACGAGCAGTACTTC CASSLARGYYEQYF
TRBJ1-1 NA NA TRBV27 TGTGCCAGCACTAAATCCCGGGGTTTGAACACTGAAGCTTTCTTT CASTKSRGLNTEAFF
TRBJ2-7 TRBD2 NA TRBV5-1 TGCGCCAGCAGCTCAGGACTAGCGGGAGGGCAGAGCTCCTACGAGCAGTACTTC CASSSGLAGGQSSYEQYF
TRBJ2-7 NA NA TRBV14 TGTGCCAGCAGCCACGGGAGATATAGCGAGCAGTACTTC CASSHGRYSEQYF
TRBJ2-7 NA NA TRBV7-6 TGTGCCAGCAGCCCCCCCGACTCGTCCGGGGAGCAGTACTTC CASSPPDSSGEQYF
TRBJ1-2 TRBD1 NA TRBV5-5 TGTGCCAGCAGCTCCGGGACAGGGAATGGCTACACCTTC CASSSGTGNGYTF
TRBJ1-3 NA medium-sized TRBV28 TGTGCCAGCAGTTTCAGTGTCTCTGGAAACACCATATATTTT CASSFSVSGNTIYF
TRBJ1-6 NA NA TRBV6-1 TGTGCCAGCAGTCGCGGACACCTTAATAATTCCCCCCTCCACTTT CASSRGHLNNSPLHF
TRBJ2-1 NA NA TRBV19 TGTGCCAGTAGTATTCAGTTAGCGCAACCCTACAATGAGCAGTTCTTC CASSIQLAQPYNEQFF
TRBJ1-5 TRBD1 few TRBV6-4 TGTGCCAGCAGTGAAAGGACAGGGGGAATCGGCAATCAGCCCCAGCATTTT CASSERTGGIGNQPQHF
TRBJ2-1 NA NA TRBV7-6 TGTGCCAGCAGCTCAATATACTTTAGCTCCTACAATGAGCAGTTCTTC CASSSIYFSSYNEQFF
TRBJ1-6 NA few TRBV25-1 TGTGCCAGCGCCAGCTCCTATAATTCACCCCTCCACTTT CASASSYNSPLHF
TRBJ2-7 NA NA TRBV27 TGTGCCAGCAGTTTAGCCGGGACTTGGACTGAGCAGTACTTC CASSLAGTWTEQYF
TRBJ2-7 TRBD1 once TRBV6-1 TGTGCCAGCAGTTTGGACAGGGATACCTACGAGCAGTACTTC CASSLDRDTYEQYF
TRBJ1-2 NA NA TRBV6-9 TGTGCCAGCAGTGACTCGGCAGGTCAAGCGGCGGATGGCTACACCTTC CASSDSAGQAADGYTF
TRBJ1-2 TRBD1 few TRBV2 TGTGCCAGCAGCGCGACAGGGAACTATGGCTACACCTTC CASSATGNYGYTF
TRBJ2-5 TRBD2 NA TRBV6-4 TGTGCCAGCAGTTACTCGATTTTAGCGGGAAAACAAGAGACCCAGTACTTC CASSYSILAGKQETQYF
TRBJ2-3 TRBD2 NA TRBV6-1 TGTGCCAGCAATCCTAGCGGGGTTACAGATACGCAGTATTTT CASNPSGVTDTQYF
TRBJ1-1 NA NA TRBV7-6 TGTGCCAGCAGCCAGCAGGGGACTGAAGCTTTCTTT CASSQQGTEAFF
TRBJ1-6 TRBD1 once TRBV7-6 TGTGCCAGCAGCCAGGACAGGGCCGGAGAATCACCCCTCCACTTT CASSQDRAGESPLHF